The present entry profiles one T cell receptor beta chain with its context. Its target is not known. A much larger clone lies a single base off, so this may be a read error. The TCRbeta library was prepared with unique molecular identifiers. Each CDR3 protein is one row after TCRdb ran MiXCR on the PCR reads. The data contain approximately 240,000 distinct CDR3 sequences, about a tenth of them seen just once; the ten biggest clones take up approximately 30%. This CDR3 is built from 16 residues. Germline assignment: CDR1 KGHSH and CDR2 LQKENI. The data were taken from a study of T-cell reconstitution after alpha-beta-depleted transplantation in children. General study results and limits: In some patients, recipient T cells and intrathymic progenitors surviving conditioning explained high day-60 diversity.

This sequence was found in a child in the first two years of life with acute myeloid leukemia, due to receive a stem cell transplant. This rearrangement joins TRBV18 to TRBJ2-1; TRBD2 matches 8 bases. The sample in question was PBMCs, obtained before TCRalphabeta/CD19-depleted stem cell transplant. CDR3 DNA sequence: TGTGCCAGCTCACCCTATAGCGGGAACAACTACAATGAGGAGTTCTTC. Protein: CASSPYSGNNYNEEFF.